The 21 T cell receptor beta chains below were found in one sample sequenced in a study of T cell repertoires in cytomegalovirus infection. TCRdb used MiXCR to reprocess the reads, holding one entry per CDR3 protein. The table includes about 140,000 distinct CDR3 sequences, about 6.5% detected once. The source material was PBMCs. These receptors all come from a human donor in good health (CMV status not recorded). Some clones in this sample may be carry-over from other donors' samples.

V usage is TRBV6-1 and J usage is TRBJ2-2; 7 nucleotides agree with TRBD1. Losses at the gene ends were 5 bases for V and 6 bases for J; bases not matched to a gene: 6. The germline gives CDR1 MNHNS, CDR2 SASEGT. CDR3 length equals 14 residues. CDR3 in DNA: TGTGCCAGCAGTCCGACAGGGTGGCCCGGGGAGCTGTTTTTT. This sequence encodes CASSPTGWPGELFF.

This clonotype was picked up many times. J is TRBJ2-7 and V is TRBV7-2, with 9 bases that match TRBD2. The CDR3 is 16 amino acids. Losses at the gene ends were 1 base for V and 6 bases for J; bases not matched to a gene: 10. Germline assignment: CDR1 SGHTA and CDR2 FQGNSA. CDR3 coding DNA: TGTGCCAGCAGCTTAGATGCCGCTAGCGGGGTGGGCGAGCAGTACTTC. Translation: CASSLDAASGVGEQYF.

The chain recombines TRBV24-1 with TRBJ2-2; the D is unclear. The V gene's germline CDR1 is KGHDR and CDR2 SFDVKD. The V gene lost 7 bases and the J gene lost 6 bases, with 14 bases spanning the gap. The CDR3 runs to 14 residues. The CDR3 DNA sequence: TGTGCCACCAGGGGAAATCCGCAGCCCGGGGAGCTGTTTTTT. Translation: CATRGNPQPGELFF.

The genes are TRBV10-3 and TRBJ1-5; perhaps TRBD1 as D (6 bases). The germline CDR1 and CDR2 sequences are ENHRY and SYGVKD. Between the trimmed V and J ends, which lost 5 bases and 9 bases, there was a span of 17 bases. The CDR3 sequence is 14 residues long. The CDR3 DNA is TGTGCCATCAGTTCCTCTGGCGGAGGGGGGCCCCAGCATTTT. Translated: CAISSSGGGGPQHF.

This clonotype has ten or more counts. The chain is built from TRBV5-4 and TRBJ2-1, with 8 bases aligning to TRBD2. The CDR3 is 15 residues long. Per germline, CDR1 SGHNT and CDR2 YYREEE (reference sequence). J was trimmed by 10 bases and V by 2 bases; bases with no gene match: 11. Here the CDR3 DNA reads TGTGCCAGCAGCTTACGGGGGGGCTTTCCACAGGAGCAGTTCTTC. This encodes CASSLRGGFPQEQFF.

The chain's CDR3 is CASSQEAGLAIYNEQFF. In DNA form, the CDR3 reads TGCGCCAGCAGCCAAGAGGCGGGACTAGCGATATACAATGAGCAGTTCTTC. The chain links TRBV4-1 to TRBJ2-1; 10 bases are a match to TRBD2. This CDR3 has 17 residues. Losses at the gene ends were 0 bases for V and 4 bases for J; bases not matched to a gene: 6. Germline V gene lookup returns CDR1 MGHRA and CDR2 YSYEKL.

This clonotype was detected a few times. This chain connects TRBV6-1 to TRBJ2-3, with TRBD2 matching over 12 bases. CDR1 is MNHNS, CDR2 SASEGT, per germline. The CDR3 totals 17 residues. After removal of 5 bases from V and 5 bases from J, the junction contained 11 bases not matched to a gene. In DNA form, the CDR3 reads TGTGCCAGCAGTCATAACCTAGCGGGGGGGCCGGTAGATACGCAGTATTTT. As protein: CASSHNLAGGPVDTQYF.

This clonotype was seen repeatedly, ten times or more. V gene TRBV9 combines with J gene TRBJ2-7; the D is unclear. Per germline, CDR1 SGDLS and CDR2 YYNGEE. CDR3 length: 14 amino acids. V was shortened by 0 bases and J by 3 bases, with 10 bases between the two germline ends. In nucleotides, the CDR3 is TGTGCCAGCAGCGTAGGTGGCGGAAACTACGAGCAGTACTTC. Translated, it gives CASSVGGGNYEQYF.

This clonotype was picked up many times. This chain connects TRBV7-6 to TRBJ1-1; D gene unclear. This CDR3 comprises 14 residues. The V end was cut by 5 bases, the J end by 2 bases, with 12 bases between. Germline lookup yields CDR1 SGHVS and CDR2 FNYEAQ. The CDR3 DNA follows: TGTGCCAGCAGCCTCGGAAACACCAACACTGAAGCTTTCTTT. Encoded protein: CASSLGNTNTEAFF. The whole variable domain, filled in from reference TRBV7-6 and TRBJ1-1, reads GAGVSQSPRYKVTKRGQDVALRCDPISGHVSLYWYRQALGQGPEFLTYFNYEAQQDKSGLPNDRFSAERPEGSISTLTIQRTEQRDSAMYRCASSLGNTNTEAFFGQGTRLTVV.

This clonotype has a handful of counts. The chain joins TRBV4-3 to TRBJ1-5; D not resolved. Germline V lookup: CDR1 LGHNA, CDR2 YSLEER. The CDR3 sequence is 16 residues long. The germline V and J ends were trimmed by 0 bases and 1 base, with 10 bases remaining between them. The CDR3 DNA is TGCGCCAGCAGCCAAGAAGTGACCAGGAGCAATCAGCCCCAGCATTTT. It is translated as CASSQEVTRSNQPQHF.

This clonotype was detected many times. The CDR3: CASSEIGGGEKLFF. As DNA, the CDR3 is TGTGCCAGCAGCGAAATAGGGGGTGGTGAAAAACTGTTTTTT. This rearrangement joins TRBV9 to TRBJ1-4; possible D gene TRBD1, 6 bases. The ends were cut back, 3 bases at V and 7 bases at J, with 13 bases in the middle. This CDR3 is built from 14 residues. The germline gives CDR1 SGDLS, CDR2 YYNGEE.

This chain connects TRBV29-1 to TRBJ2-2, with 8 bases that match TRBD1. The V gene's germline CDR1 is SQVTM and CDR2 ANQGSEA. CDR3 length equals 14 residues. V dropped 7 bases and J dropped 2; count of bases not matched to a gene: 6. The CDR3 protein is CSAEGQGNTGELFF. In nucleotides, the CDR3 is TGCAGCGCCGAAGGACAGGGTAACACCGGGGAGCTGTTTTTT.

This clonotype was recorded many times. The chain joins TRBV6-2 or TRBV6-3 to TRBJ2-7, with TRBD2 identical over 8 bases. The CDR3 runs to 13 residues. Trimming cost V 7 bases and J 4 bases; bases outside gene matches: 6. In germline, CDR1 is MNHEY, CDR2 SVGEGT. CDR3 amino acids: CASKRTSYYEQYF. The CDR3 coding sequence is TGTGCCAGCAAGAGGACTAGCTATTACGAGCAGTACTTC.

The chain couples TRBV2 to TRBJ2-3; D ambiguous. Germline lookup yields CDR1 SNHLY and CDR2 FYNNEI. Trimming removed 6 bases from V and 4 bases from J, with 14 bases in between. The CDR3 sequence is 14 residues long. The CDR3 nucleotides are TGTGCCAGCAGCTCCCTCGTACGGGCAGATACGCAGTATTTT. Its translation: CASSSLVRADTQYF.

This chain links TRBV9 with TRBJ1-6, with D unresolved. Germline CDR1 SGDLS, CDR2 YYNGEE. CDR3 length: 17 amino acids. Trimming stripped 0 bases from V and 2 bases from J, with 12 bases between. The CDR3, as DNA: TGTGCCAGCAGCGTAGAAGAGGGTTTGACCTATAATTCACCCCTCCACTTT. It translates to CASSVEEGLTYNSPLHF.

The sample holds many counts of this clonotype. The chain couples TRBV28 to TRBJ2-7; D gene unclear. CDR3 length: 13 residues. V was clipped by 7 bases and J by 2 bases, with 12 bases between them. Germline lookup yields CDR1 MDHEN and CDR2 SYDVKM. The DNA of the CDR3 is TGTGCCAGCACCTCCCGTCCTACCTACGAGCAGTACTTC. It translates to CASTSRPTYEQYF.

This clonotype was seen many times. The rearrangement joins TRBV6-5 to TRBJ1-6, with D maybe TRBD1 (6 bases). The CDR3 is 16 amino acids. V was shortened by 1 base and J by 7 bases, with 14 bases between the two germline ends. Looked up from germline, CDR1 is MNHEY and CDR2 is SVGAGI. CDR3 in DNA: TGTGCCAGCAGTTACTGGGGGGCGGCAGGGAATTCACCCCTCCACTTT. It yields the protein CASSYWGAAGNSPLHF.

A few counts support this clonotype. The J gene is TRBJ1-3, the V gene TRBV5-1, with D unclear. CDR3 size: 16 residues. The germline V gene has CDR1 SGHRS and CDR2 YFSETQ. Trimming took off 0 bases at V and 0 bases at J, with 10 bases between the two ends. CDR3 bases: TGCGCCAGCAGCTTGGCGGCCCAGAGCTCTGGAAACACCATATATTTT. Residues: CASSLAAQSSGNTIYF.

In its sample, this clonotype was seen many times. One end of the junction varies from germline; a read error may be responsible. The chain joins TRBV6-1 to TRBJ2-3; D gene unclear. The CDR3 length is 12 residues. Germline V lookup: CDR1 MNHNS, CDR2 SASEGT. The CDR3 DNA sequence: TGTGCCAGCAGGGAAGCCACAGATACGCAGTATTTT. It encodes CASREATDTQYF.

At least ten counts were recorded for this clonotype. The chain recombines TRBV20-1 with TRBJ2-7; a possible D gene is TRBD1 (5 bases). CDR1 DFQATT and CDR2 SNEGSKA come from the germline V gene (reference sequence). CDR3 length: 16 amino acids. The V end was cut by 4 bases, the J end by 3 bases, with 22 bases between. The CDR3 DNA follows: TGCAGTGCTAAAGGGGCAGAAGCAAAAATGAACTACGAGCAGTACTTC. Translation: CSAKGAEAKMNYEQYF.

A few counts support this clonotype. J is TRBJ2-5 and V is TRBV3-1, with D unresolved. V lost 3 bases, J lost 2 bases, and 13 bases lay in between. The CDR3 length is 15 residues. From germline, CDR1 is LGHDT and CDR2 YNNKEL (reference sequence). The CDR3: CASSHRGRKQETQYF. The DNA of the CDR3 is TGTGCCAGCAGCCACCGAGGACGGAAACAAGAGACCCAGTACTTC.